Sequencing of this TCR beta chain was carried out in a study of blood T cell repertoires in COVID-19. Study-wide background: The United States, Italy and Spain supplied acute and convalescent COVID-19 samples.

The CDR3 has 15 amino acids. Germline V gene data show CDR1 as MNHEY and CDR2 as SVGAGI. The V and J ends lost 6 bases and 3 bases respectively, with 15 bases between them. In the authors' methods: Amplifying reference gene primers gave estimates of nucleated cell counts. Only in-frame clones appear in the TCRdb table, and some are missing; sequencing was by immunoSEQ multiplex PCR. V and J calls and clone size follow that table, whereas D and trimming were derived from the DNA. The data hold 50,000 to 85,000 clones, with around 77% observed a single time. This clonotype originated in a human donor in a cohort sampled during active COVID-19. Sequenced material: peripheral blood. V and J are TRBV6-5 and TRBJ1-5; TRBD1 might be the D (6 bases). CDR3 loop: CASSKGTGSNQPQHF. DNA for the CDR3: TGTGCCAGCAGCAAGGGTACAGGGTCCAATCAGCCCCAGCATTTT.